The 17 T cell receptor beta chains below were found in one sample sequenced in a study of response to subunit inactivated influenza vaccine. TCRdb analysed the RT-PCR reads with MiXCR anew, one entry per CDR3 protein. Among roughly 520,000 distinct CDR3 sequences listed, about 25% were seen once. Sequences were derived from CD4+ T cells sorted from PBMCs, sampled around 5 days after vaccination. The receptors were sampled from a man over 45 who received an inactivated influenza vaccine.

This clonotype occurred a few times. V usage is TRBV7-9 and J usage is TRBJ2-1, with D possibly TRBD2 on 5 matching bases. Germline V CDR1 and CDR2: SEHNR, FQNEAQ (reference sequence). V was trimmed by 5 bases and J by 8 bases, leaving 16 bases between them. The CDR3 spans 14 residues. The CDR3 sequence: CASSPLAADYEQFF. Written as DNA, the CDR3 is TGTGCCAGCAGCCCGCTGGCCGCGGACTATGAGCAGTTCTTC.

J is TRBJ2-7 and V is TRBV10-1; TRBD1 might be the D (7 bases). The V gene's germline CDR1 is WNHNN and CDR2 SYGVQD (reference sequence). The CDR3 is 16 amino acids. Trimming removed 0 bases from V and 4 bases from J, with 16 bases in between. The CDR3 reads CASSESEGAIFYEQYF. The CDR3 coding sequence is TGCGCCAGCAGTGAGTCGGAGGGGGCCATCTTTTACGAGCAGTACTTC.

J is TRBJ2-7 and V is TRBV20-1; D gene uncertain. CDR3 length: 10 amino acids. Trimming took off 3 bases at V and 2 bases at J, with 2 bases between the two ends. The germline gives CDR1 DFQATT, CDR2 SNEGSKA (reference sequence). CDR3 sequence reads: CSARTYEQYF. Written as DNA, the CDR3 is TGCAGTGCTAGGACCTACGAGCAGTACTTC.

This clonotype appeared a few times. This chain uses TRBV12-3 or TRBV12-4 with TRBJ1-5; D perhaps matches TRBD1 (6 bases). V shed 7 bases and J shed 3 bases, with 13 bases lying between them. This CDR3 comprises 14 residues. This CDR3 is CASKEDSYNQPQHF. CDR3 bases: TGTGCCAGCAAAGAGGACAGCTACAATCAGCCCCAGCATTTT.

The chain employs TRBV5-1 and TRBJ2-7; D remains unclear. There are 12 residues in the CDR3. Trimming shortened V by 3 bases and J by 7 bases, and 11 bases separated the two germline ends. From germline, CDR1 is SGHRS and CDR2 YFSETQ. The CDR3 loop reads CASSSVASEQYF. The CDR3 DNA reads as TGCGCCAGCAGCTCCGTTGCTTCTGAGCAGTACTTC.

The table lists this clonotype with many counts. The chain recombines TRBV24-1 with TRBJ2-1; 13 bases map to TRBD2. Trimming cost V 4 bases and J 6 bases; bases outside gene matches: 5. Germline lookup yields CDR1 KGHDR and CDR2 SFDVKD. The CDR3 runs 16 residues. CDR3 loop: CATSDPGTSGVNEQFF. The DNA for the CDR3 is TGTGCCACCAGTGACCCCGGGACTAGCGGGGTCAATGAGCAGTTCTTC.

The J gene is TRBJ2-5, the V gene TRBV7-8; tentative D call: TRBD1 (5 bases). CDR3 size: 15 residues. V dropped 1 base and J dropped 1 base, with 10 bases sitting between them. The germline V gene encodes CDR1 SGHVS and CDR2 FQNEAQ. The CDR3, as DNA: TGTGCCAGCAGCTTAGGCAGGGTCCGCCAAGAGACCCAGTACTTC. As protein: CASSLGRVRQETQYF.

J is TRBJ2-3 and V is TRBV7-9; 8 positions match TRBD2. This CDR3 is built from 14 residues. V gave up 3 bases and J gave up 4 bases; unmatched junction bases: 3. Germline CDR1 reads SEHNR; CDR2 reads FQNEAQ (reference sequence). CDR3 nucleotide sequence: TGTGCCAGCAGCTTTGACGGGAGGGCAGATACGCAGTATTTT. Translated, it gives CASSFDGRADTQYF.

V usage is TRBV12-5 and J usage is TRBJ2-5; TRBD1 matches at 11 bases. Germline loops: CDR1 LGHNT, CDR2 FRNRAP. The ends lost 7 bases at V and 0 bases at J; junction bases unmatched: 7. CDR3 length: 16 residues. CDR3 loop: CASALRTGGYQETQYF. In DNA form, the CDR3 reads TGTGCTAGTGCCCTCAGGACAGGGGGCTACCAAGAGACCCAGTACTTC. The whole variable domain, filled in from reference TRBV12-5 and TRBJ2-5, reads DARVTQTPRHKVTEMGQEVTMRCQPILGHNTVFWYRQTMMQGLELLAYFRNRAPLDDSGMPKDRFSAEMPDATLATLKIQPSEPRDSAVYFCASALRTGGYQETQYFGPGTRLLVL.

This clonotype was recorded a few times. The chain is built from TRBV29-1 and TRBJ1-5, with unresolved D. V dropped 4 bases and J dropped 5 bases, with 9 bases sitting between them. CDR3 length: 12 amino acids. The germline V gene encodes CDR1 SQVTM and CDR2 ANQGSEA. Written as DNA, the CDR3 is TGCAGCGTTGGCGAACCGGATCAGCCCCAGCATTTT. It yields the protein CSVGEPDQPQHF.

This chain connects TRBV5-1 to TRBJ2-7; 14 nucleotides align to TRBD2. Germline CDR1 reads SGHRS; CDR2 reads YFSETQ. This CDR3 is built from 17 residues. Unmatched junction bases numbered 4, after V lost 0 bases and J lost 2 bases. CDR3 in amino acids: CASSLVGGLAGAYEQYF. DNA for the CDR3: TGCGCCAGCAGCTTGGTGGGGGGACTAGCGGGAGCCTACGAGCAGTACTTC.

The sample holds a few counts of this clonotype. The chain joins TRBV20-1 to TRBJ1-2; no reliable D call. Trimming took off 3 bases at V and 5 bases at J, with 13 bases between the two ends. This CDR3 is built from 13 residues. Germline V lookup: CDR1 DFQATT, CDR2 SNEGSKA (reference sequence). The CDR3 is CSASPTLGYGYTF. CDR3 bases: TGCAGTGCTAGCCCCACGCTAGGATATGGCTACACCTTC.

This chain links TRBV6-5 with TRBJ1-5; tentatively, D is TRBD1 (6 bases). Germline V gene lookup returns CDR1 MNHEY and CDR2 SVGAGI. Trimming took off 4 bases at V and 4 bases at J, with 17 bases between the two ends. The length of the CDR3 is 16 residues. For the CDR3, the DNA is TGTGCCAGCAGTTCTGCACCGGGACAACAAAATCAGCCCCAGCATTTT. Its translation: CASSSAPGQQNQPQHF.

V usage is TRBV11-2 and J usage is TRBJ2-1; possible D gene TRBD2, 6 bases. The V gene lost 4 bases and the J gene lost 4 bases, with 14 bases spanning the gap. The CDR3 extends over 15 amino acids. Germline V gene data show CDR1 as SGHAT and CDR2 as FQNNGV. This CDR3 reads CASSSRGGGYNEQFF. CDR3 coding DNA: TGTGCCAGCAGCTCGCGAGGCGGAGGGTACAATGAGCAGTTCTTC.

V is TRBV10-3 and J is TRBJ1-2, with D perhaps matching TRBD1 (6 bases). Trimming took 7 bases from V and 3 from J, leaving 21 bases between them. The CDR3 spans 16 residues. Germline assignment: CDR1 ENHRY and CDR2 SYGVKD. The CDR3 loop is CAIMDGTKGKDYGYTF. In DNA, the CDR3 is TGTGCCATCATGGACGGGACAAAAGGAAAAGACTATGGCTACACCTTC.

The CDR3 region has the DNA TGTGCCAGCAGCTCCCGGGGTTCCGGGGAGCTGTTTTTT. Protein product: CASSSRGSGELFF. The chain carries TRBV7-8 and TRBJ2-2, with a tentative D call TRBD2 (5 bases). Germline V gene sequence: CDR1 SGHVS, CDR2 FQNEAQ. Trimming pared 4 bases from V and 6 bases from J, leaving 9 bases between. This CDR3 has 13 amino acids. The whole variable domain, filled in from reference TRBV7-8 and TRBJ2-2, reads GAGVSQSPRYKVAKRGQDVALRCDPISGHVSLFWYQQALGQGPEFLTYFQNEAQLDKSGLPSDRFFAERPEGSVSTLKIQRTQQEDSAVYLCASSSRGSGELFFGEGSRLTVL.

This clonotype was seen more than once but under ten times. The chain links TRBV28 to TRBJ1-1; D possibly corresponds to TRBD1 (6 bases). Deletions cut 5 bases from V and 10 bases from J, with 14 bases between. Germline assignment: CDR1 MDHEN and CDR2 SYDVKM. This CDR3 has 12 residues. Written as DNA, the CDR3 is TGTGCCAGCAGTATCACAGGGTTGGTAGCTTTCTTT. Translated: CASSITGLVAFF.